This T cell receptor (beta chain) was observed in a study of cytomegalovirus exposure and HLA in healthy donors. Germline V gene data show CDR1 as GTSNPN and CDR2 as SVGIG (reference sequence). The V end lost 2 bases, the J end lost 0 bases, and 10 bases lay between the germline ends. The CDR3 covers 14 residues. Profiling relied on immunoSEQ multiplex PCR, and the TCRdb table lists in-frame clones only, not all of them. This sample has around 300,000 clones, with approximately 90% found just once. This chain joins TRBV30 and TRBJ1-1; D perhaps matches TRBD1 (5 bases). The material sequenced was PBMCs. The receptor comes from a woman aged 25-40 years in good health and CMV-seropositive. CDR3 coding DNA: TGTGCCTGGAGTTGGGGGAGTCTGAACACTGAAGCTTTCTTT. Translated, it gives CAWSWGSLNTEAFF.